The 21 T cell receptor beta chains listed next were all sequenced from one sample in a study of Tregs in tolerant kidney transplant recipients. TCRdb keeps only in-frame clones here, not all; method: immunoSEQ multiplex PCR. There are 60,000 or so clones in the sample; around 88% occur only once, and about 5% lies in the top ten. The specimen was CD4+ T cells from blood. Receptor source: a human donor in good health.

The gene calls are TRBV7-2 and TRBJ2-5; maybe TRBD1 (6 bases). The CDR3 covers 15 residues. The germline gives CDR1 SGHTA, CDR2 FQGNSA. Trimming left V 5 bases short and J 4 bases short, with 17 bases between. The CDR3 DNA is TGTGCCAGCAGCCTAACCCTGGGCAGGGGAGAGACCCAGTACTTC. Residues: CASSLTLGRGETQYF. The full variable domain, in which reference TRBV7-2 and TRBJ2-5 provide the parts outside the CDR3, is GAGVSQSPSNKVTEKGKDVELRCDPISGHTALYWYRQSLGQGLEFLIYFQGNSAPDKSGLPSDRFSAERTGGSVSTLTIQRTQQEDSAVYLCASSLTLGRGETQYFGPGTRLLVL.

The V call is TRBV9, the J call TRBJ1-1; 7 nucleotides match TRBD1. Germline loops: CDR1 SGDLS, CDR2 YYNGEE. The CDR3 spans 15 residues. The junction had 6 bases not matched to a gene; V was cut back by 4 bases and J by 0 bases. CDR3 residues: CASSKGGQMNTEAFF. The DNA of the CDR3 is TGTGCCAGCAGCAAAGGGGGACAGATGAACACTGAAGCTTTCTTT.

The chain links TRBV5-5 to TRBJ2-7; D possibly corresponds to TRBD2 (5 bases). The ends were cut back, 4 bases at V and 5 bases at J, with 19 bases in the middle. Germline V gene data show CDR1 as SGHKS and CDR2 as YYEKEE (reference sequence). The CDR3 extends over 15 amino acids. The CDR3 loop reads CASSTRTEASHEQYF. The CDR3 DNA reads TGTGCCAGCAGCACAAGGACGGAGGCGTCCCACGAGCAGTACTTC.

The chain combines TRBV7-8 with TRBJ2-7, with D maybe TRBD1 (6 bases). Germline V gene sequence: CDR1 SGHVS, CDR2 FQNEAQ. There are 17 residues in the CDR3. V lost 3 bases to trimming and J lost 0 bases, with 18 bases between them. The DNA of the CDR3 is TGTGCCAGCAGCTTCTTCGCTTCACAGGGATTCTCCTACGAGCAGTACTTC. Protein sequence: CASSFFASQGFSYEQYF.

This clone was detected only a few times. The CDR3 DNA follows: TGTGCCAGCAGTTTGGGACCGACGACCGGGGAGCTGTTTTTT. Translation: CASSLGPTTGELFF. V is TRBV27 and J is TRBJ2-2; D assignment may be TRBD1 or TRBD2 (5 bases each). V was cut by 3 bases and J by 5 bases, with 10 bases left in between. CDR1 and CDR2 (germline): MNHEY, SMNVEV (reference sequence). The CDR3 extends over 14 amino acids.

The chain uses TRBV2 and TRBJ1-4, with D perhaps matching TRBD1 (5 bases). This CDR3 is built from 14 residues. Trimming removed 0 bases at V and 9 bases at J, with 11 bases between. Looked up from germline, CDR1 is SNHLY and CDR2 is FYNNEI. CDR3: CASSEAGAEKKLFF. CDR3 coding DNA: TGTGCCAGCAGTGAAGCTGGGGCGGAGAAAAAACTGTTTTTT.

This clone was recorded once. The rearrangement joins TRBV19 to TRBJ2-7, with D perhaps matching TRBD2 (5 bases). Per the germline V gene, CDR1 is LNHDA and CDR2 is SQIVND (reference sequence). V gave up 3 bases and J gave up 0 bases, with 6 bases separating them. The CDR3 consists of 13 residues. The CDR3 DNA sequence: TGTGCCAGTAGTATGAGGGACTCCTACGAGCAGTACTTC. This encodes CASSMRDSYEQYF.

This chain connects TRBV19 to TRBJ2-1; 8 bases agree with TRBD2. The germline V gene encodes CDR1 LNHDA and CDR2 SQIVND (reference sequence). V shed 10 bases, J shed 11 bases, and the junction held 19 bases outside the gene matches. The length of the CDR3 is 15 residues. The CDR3 region is CATAEGGGIPLKQFF. The CDR3 DNA follows: TGTGCCACTGCCGAGGGCGGGGGGATCCCCCTGAAGCAGTTCTTC.

The V and J genes are TRBV7-9 and TRBJ2-7, with D tentatively TRBD1 (6 bases). The V gene lost 5 bases and the J gene lost 4 bases, with 9 bases spanning the gap. The CDR3 length is 12 residues. CDR1 is SEHNR and CDR2 is FQNEAQ in the germline V gene (reference sequence). In DNA, the CDR3 is TGTGCCAGCAGCATCCAGGGGTACGAGCAGTACTTC. Amino acids: CASSIQGYEQYF.

In nucleotides, the CDR3 is TGTGCCAGTAGACCTGGGGGCATGAACACTGAAGCTTTCTTT. As protein: CASRPGGMNTEAFF. The chain couples TRBV19 to TRBJ1-1; D may be TRBD1 (6 bases). V lost 6 bases, J lost 0 bases, and 11 bases lay in between. The CDR3 contains 14 residues. The germline V gene has CDR1 LNHDA and CDR2 SQIVND (reference sequence).

The J gene is TRBJ1-3, the V gene TRBV18, with TRBD1 matching over 7 bases. The CDR3 loop spans 18 amino acids. The junction had 10 bases not matched to a gene; V was cut back by 2 bases and J by 0 bases. Germline lookup yields CDR1 KGHSH and CDR2 LQKENI. The CDR3: CASSPMSVAGGSGNTIYF. CDR3 nucleotide sequence: TGTGCCAGCTCACCAATGTCTGTTGCAGGGGGCTCTGGAAACACCATATATTTT.

This chain joins TRBV15 and TRBJ1-1; D gene ambiguous. The CDR3 length is 14 residues. Germline CDR1 and CDR2: LNHNV and YYDKDF (reference sequence). CDR3 sequence (DNA): TGTGCTTCGAAGGGAGGAGGTGTTGGCACTGAAGCTTTCTTT. It is translated as CASKGGGVGTEAFF. The full variable domain, its missing parts supplied by reference TRBV15 and TRBJ1-1, is DAMVIQNPRYQVTQFGKPVTLSCSQTLNHNVMYWYQQKSSQAPKLLFHYYDKDFNNEADTPDNFQSRRPNTSFCFLDIRSPGLGDTAMYLCASKGGGVGTEAFFGQGTRLTVV.

The V call is TRBV5-1, the J call TRBJ1-2; possible D gene TRBD1, 5 bases. This CDR3 contains 17 residues. Trimming took 0 bases from V and 6 from J, leaving 21 bases between them. The germline V gene has CDR1 SGHRS and CDR2 YFSETQ. In nucleotides, the CDR3 is TGCGCCAGCAGCTTGGTTGGGGCAGGAGCTACTCTACATGGCTACACCTTC. The encoded protein is CASSLVGAGATLHGYTF.

This chain joins TRBV5-4 and TRBJ2-2; the match to TRBD1 covers 10 bases. Germline trimming cut 3 bases from V and 4 bases from J; bases unmatched to any gene: 6. The CDR3 has 16 residues. Germline V gene data show CDR1 as SGHNT and CDR2 as YYREEE (reference sequence). The CDR3 loop reads CASSSGQGEFTGELFF. For the CDR3, the DNA is TGTGCCAGCAGCTCCGGACAGGGGGAGTTCACCGGGGAGCTGTTTTTT.

The chain joins TRBV4-2 to TRBJ2-6; D possibly uses TRBD1 or TRBD2 (6 bases each). V lost 0 bases, J lost 4 bases, and 25 bases lay in between. The CDR3 runs 21 residues. Per germline, CDR1 LGHNA and CDR2 YNFKEQ. The CDR3 DNA reads as TGTGCCAGCAGCCAAGATCTCTACACGGGATGGGGGGCGGAAGGGGCCAACGTCCTGACTTTC. Its translation is CASSQDLYTGWGAEGANVLTF.

The V call is TRBV5-4, the J call TRBJ2-7; 7 nucleotides agree with TRBD1. Germline loops: CDR1 SGHNT, CDR2 YYREEE (reference sequence). This CDR3 region has 14 residues. Germline trimming cut 4 bases from V and 4 bases from J; bases unmatched to any gene: 8. CDR3 in amino acids: CASSAGTDIYEQYF. As DNA, the CDR3 is TGTGCCAGCAGCGCCGGGACAGACATTTACGAGCAGTACTTC. Drawing the rest from reference TRBV5-4 and TRBJ2-7, the complete variable domain is ETGVTQSPTHLIKTRGQQVTLRCSSQSGHNTVSWYQQALGQGPQFIFQYYREEENGRGNFPPRFSGLQFPNYSSELNVNALELDDSALYLCASSAGTDIYEQYFGPGTRLTVT.

This rearrangement joins TRBV6-5 to TRBJ2-7, with 8 nucleotides matching TRBD2. CDR3 length: 14 residues. Germline trimming cut 5 bases from V and 4 bases from J; bases unmatched to any gene: 7. The germline CDR1 and CDR2 sequences are MNHEY and SVGAGI. The CDR3 protein is CASSKSSGLYEQYF. CDR3 nucleotide sequence: TGTGCCAGCAGTAAATCTAGCGGGTTATACGAGCAGTACTTC.

This chain uses TRBV9 with TRBJ2-1; 7 positions match TRBD2. The length of the CDR3 is 15 residues. The germline CDR1 and CDR2 sequences are SGDLS and YYNGEE. The trim removed 1 base at V and 7 bases at J, leaving 8 bases unmatched. CDR3: CASSVKGRGGNEQFF. The CDR3 region has the DNA TGTGCCAGCAGCGTAAAGGGTAGGGGAGGGAATGAGCAGTTCTTC.

The chain employs TRBV29-1 and TRBJ1-1; unclear D gene. The CDR3 has 13 residues. The germline V gene has CDR1 SQVTM and CDR2 ANQGSEA. V was pared by 3 bases and J by 1 base, with 9 bases between. CDR3 nucleotides: TGCAGCGTTGAGCGGACGGGGAACACTGAAGCTTTCTTT. It yields the protein CSVERTGNTEAFF. Using reference TRBV29-1 and TRBJ1-1 for the parts outside the CDR3, the full variable domain is SAVISQKPSRDICQRGTSLTIQCQVDSQVTMMFWYRQQPGQSLTLIATANQGSEATYESGFVIDKFPISRPNLTFSTLTVSNMSPEDSSIYLCSVERTGNTEAFFGQGTRLTVV.

The V call is TRBV6-6, the J call TRBJ1-2; tentatively, D is TRBD1 (6 bases). This CDR3 comprises 14 residues. V lost 2 bases, J lost 7 bases, and 14 bases lay in between. Germline CDR1 reads MNHNY; CDR2 reads SVGAGI (reference sequence). CDR3 DNA sequence: TGTGCCAGCAGTTACGGGCCGGGGGCCACTGGCTACACCTTC. Translated, it gives CASSYGPGATGYTF.

Concerning this clone itself: A much larger clone lies one base from this, so it may be a read error. The chain couples TRBV6-5 to TRBJ1-6, with D perhaps TRBD1 (5 bases). V lost 5 bases and J 6 bases, leaving 11 bases between the germline ends. Looked up from germline, CDR1 is MNHEY and CDR2 is SVGAGI. This CDR3 has 14 residues. In nucleotides, the CDR3 is TGTGCCAGCAGTGATTCGGGGGGTAATTCACCCCTCCACTTT. Translating gives CASSDSGGNSPLHF.